The 2 T cell receptor beta chains given below trace back to one sample, sequenced in a study of blood T cell repertoires in COVID-19. The table came from immunoSEQ multiplex PCR; TCRdb's copy has only in-frame clones and leaves some out. Of about 320,000 clones in the sample, around 82% were seen once. What was sequenced was peripheral blood. All receptors derive from a woman in her forties or fifties with acute or convalescent COVID-19.

The chain combines TRBV21-1 with TRBJ1-4. TRBV21-1 is a pseudogene. This CDR3 is built from 14 residues. The CDR3 DNA follows: TGTGCCAGCAGCAAAGGGGAGGGGGATGAAAAACTGTTTTTT. It specifies CASSKGEGDEKLFF.

This chain uses TRBV14 with TRBJ1-6, with D possibly TRBD1 on 6 matching bases. Between the trimmed V and J ends, which lost 0 bases and 7 bases, there was a span of 10 bases. The CDR3 totals 15 residues. Germline CDR1 SGHDN, CDR2 FVKESK. The CDR3 loop reads CASSQENRANSPLHF. In DNA, the CDR3 is TGTGCCAGCAGCCAAGAGAACAGGGCGAATTCACCCCTCCACTTT.